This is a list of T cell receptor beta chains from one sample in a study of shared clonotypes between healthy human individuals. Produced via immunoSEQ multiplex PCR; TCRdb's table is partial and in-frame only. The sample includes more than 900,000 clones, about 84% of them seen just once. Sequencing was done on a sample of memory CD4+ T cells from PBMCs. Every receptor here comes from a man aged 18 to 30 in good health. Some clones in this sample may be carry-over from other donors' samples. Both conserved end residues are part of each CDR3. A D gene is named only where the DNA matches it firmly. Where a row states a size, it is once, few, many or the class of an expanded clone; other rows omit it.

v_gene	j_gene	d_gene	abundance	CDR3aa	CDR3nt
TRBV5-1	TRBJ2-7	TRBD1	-	CASRPTYRGHYEQYF	TGCGCCAGCAGGCCAACCTACAGGGGGCACTACGAGCAGTACTTC
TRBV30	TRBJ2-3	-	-	CAWSREGLPTSTDTQYF	TGTGCCTGGAGTAGGGAAGGGTTACCAACTAGCACAGATACGCAGTATTTT
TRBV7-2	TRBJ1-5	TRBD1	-	CASSRTGGIGNQPQHF	TGTGCCAGCAGTCGTACAGGGGGAATTGGCAATCAGCCCCAGCATTTT
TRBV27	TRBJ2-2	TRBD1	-	CASKWDRPTGELFF	TGTGCCAGCAAGTGGGACAGACCGACCGGGGAGCTGTTTTTT
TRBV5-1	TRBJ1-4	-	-	CASSLRGNEKLFF	TGCGCCAGCAGCTTGAGGGGGAATGAAAAACTGTTTTTT
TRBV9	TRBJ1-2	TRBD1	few	CASSPQGGRSNYGYTF	TGTGCCAGCAGCCCACAGGGGGGACGGAGTAACTATGGCTACACCTTC
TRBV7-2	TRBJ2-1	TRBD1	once	CASSGGGTGGYNEQFF	TGTGCCAGCAGCGGCGGGGGGACAGGGGGTTACAATGAGCAGTTCTTC
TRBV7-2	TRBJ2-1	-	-	CASSLVGLANQFF	TGTGCCAGCAGCTTAGTTGGTCTAGCTAACCAGTTCTTC
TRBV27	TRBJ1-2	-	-	CASSFRNPTTGYTF	TGTGCCAGCAGTTTTCGCAACCCGACAACCGGCTACACCTTC
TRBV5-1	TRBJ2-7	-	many	CASSGNPLSGRGGPSEQYF	TGCGCCAGCAGCGGAAACCCCCTCAGCGGGAGAGGGGGCCCCAGCGAGCAGTACTTC
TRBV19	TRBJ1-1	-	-	CASSDTGGGTEAFF	TGTGCCAGTAGTGACACGGGGGGAGGGACTGAAGCTTTCTTT
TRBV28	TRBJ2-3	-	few	CASTSADTQYF	TGTGCCAGCACGTCAGCAGATACGCAGTATTTT
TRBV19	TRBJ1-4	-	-	CASSALLATGDEKLFF	TGTGCCAGTAGTGCCCTACTCGCAACGGGGGATGAAAAACTGTTTTTT
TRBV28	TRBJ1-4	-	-	CASSTSRREKLFF	TGTGCCAGCAGTACCTCCCGGCGGGAAAAACTGTTTTTT
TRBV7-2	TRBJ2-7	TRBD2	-	CASSLGTSARTYEQYF	TGTGCCAGCAGCTTAGGGACTAGCGCCCGAACCTACGAGCAGTACTTC
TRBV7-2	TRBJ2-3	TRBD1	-	CASSLQTGVRTDTQYF	TGTGCCAGCAGCTTACAAACAGGGGTCCGCACAGATACGCAGTATTTT
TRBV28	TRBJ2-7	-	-	CASSLFGWQGDYEQYF	TGTGCCAGCAGTTTATTTGGCTGGCAGGGCGACTACGAGCAGTACTTC
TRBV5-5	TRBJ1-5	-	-	CASSLVAGDQPQHF	TGTGCCAGCAGCTTGGTTGCAGGGGATCAGCCCCAGCATTTT
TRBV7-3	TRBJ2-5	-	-	CASSLTTAPQETQYF	TGTGCCAGCAGCTTAACGACAGCCCCCCAAGAGACCCAGTACTTC
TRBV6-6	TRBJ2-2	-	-	CASNQGSGELFF	TGTGCCAGCAACCAGGGGTCCGGGGAGCTGTTTTTT
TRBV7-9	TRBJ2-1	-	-	CASSLGGWSQTYNEQFF	TGTGCCAGCAGCTTGGGGGGATGGTCGCAGACCTACAATGAGCAGTTCTTC
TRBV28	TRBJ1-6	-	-	CASSPIDRDNSPLHF	TGTGCCAGCAGCCCTATCGACAGAGATAATTCACCCCTCCACTTT
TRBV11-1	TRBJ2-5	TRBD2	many	CASSLSSGRSETQYF	TGTGCCAGCAGCTTATCTAGCGGGAGATCTGAGACCCAGTACTTC
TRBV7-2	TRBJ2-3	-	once	CASSWNPGTSTDTQYF	TGTGCCAGCAGCTGGAACCCGGGTACTAGCACAGATACGCAGTATTTT
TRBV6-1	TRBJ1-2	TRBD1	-	CASSESWDRVIRNYGYTF	TGTGCCAGCAGTGAAAGTTGGGACAGGGTTATTCGTAACTATGGCTACACCTTC
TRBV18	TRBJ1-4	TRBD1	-	CASSRTTGTNEKLFF	TGTGCCAGCTCACGAACGACAGGGACTAATGAAAAACTGTTTTTT
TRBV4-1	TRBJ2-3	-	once	CASSQEPRGTDTQYF	TGCGCCAGCAGCCAAGAGCCCAGGGGCACAGATACGCAGTATTTT
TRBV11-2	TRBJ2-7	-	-	CASSLEGLLTYEQYF	TGTGCCAGCAGCTTAGAAGGGCTACTTACTTACGAGCAGTACTTC
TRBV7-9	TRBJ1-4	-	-	CASSLGTGLGEKLFF	TGTGCCAGCAGCTTAGGCACAGGGCTAGGTGAAAAACTGTTTTTT
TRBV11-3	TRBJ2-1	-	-	CASSSKGGNEQFF	TGTGCCAGCAGCTCAAAGGGGGGCAATGAGCAGTTCTTC
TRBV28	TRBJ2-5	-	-	CASSLGGLETQYF	TGTGCCAGCAGTTTGGGGGGGCTAGAGACCCAGTACTTC
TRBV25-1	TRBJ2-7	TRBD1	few	CASSEYIPRDRGLGEQYF	TGTGCCAGCAGTGAATATATTCCCCGGGACAGGGGACTTGGCGAGCAGTACTTC
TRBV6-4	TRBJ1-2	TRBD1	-	CASTPDRGSRGYTF	TGTGCCAGCACCCCGGACAGGGGATCTCGTGGCTACACCTTC